The clone carrying this T cell receptor (beta chain) was observed many times. The antigen remains unidentified. Time point: persistent/refractory GD, antithyroid drugs over 5 years with positive TRAb. The authors made the TCR library using RNA they extracted from PBMCs. The patient group derived from an endocrinology department in Xi'an, China. The sample originates from a study of regulatory T cells in long-lasting Graves disease. Arm-PCR with iRepertoire HTBI primers amplified the CDR3 regions for these TCR beta libraries. MiXCR, run by TCRdb on the multiplex PCR reads, gives a single entry per CDR3 protein. Of about 470,000 distinct CDR3 sequences listed, under 25% are singletons. This CDR3 comprises 16 residues. V trimming: 6 bases; J trimming: 5 bases; junction bases outside the gene matches: 16. CDR1 and CDR2 from the germline V gene are DFQATT and SNEGSKA (reference sequence). Study-level findings and limits: Gene preferences differed: TRBV28, TRBJ1-2, TRBJ2-5 in persistent cases.

The sequence came from a female donor with Graves disease. The sequenced sample was peripheral blood mononuclear cells (PBMCs), obtained when the disease was refractory, from a patient treated with antithyroid drugs. This chain connects TRBV20-1 to TRBJ2-5, with 9 bases fitting TRBD2. Here the CDR3 DNA reads TGCAGTGCACTCGCAGCAGGCGGGAGGGCCCAGGAGACCCAGTACTTC. Protein sequence: CSALAAGGRAQETQYF.